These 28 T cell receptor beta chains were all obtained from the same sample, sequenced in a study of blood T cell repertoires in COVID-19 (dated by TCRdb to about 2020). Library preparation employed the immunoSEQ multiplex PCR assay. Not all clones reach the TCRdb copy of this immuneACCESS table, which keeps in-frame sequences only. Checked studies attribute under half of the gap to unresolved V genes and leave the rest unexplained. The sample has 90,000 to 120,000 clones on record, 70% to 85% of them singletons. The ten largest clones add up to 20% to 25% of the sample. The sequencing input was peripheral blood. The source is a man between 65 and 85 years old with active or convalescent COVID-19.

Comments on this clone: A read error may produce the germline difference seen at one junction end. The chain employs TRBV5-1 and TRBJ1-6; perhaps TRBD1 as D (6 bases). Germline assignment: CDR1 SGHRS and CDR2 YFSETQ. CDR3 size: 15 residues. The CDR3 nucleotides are TGCGCCAGCAGATTGGACAGCTCCTATAATTCACCCCTCCACTTT. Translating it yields CASRLDSSYNSPLHF.

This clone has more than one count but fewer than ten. The CDR3 spells CASSLETFRADTQYF. CDR3 coding DNA: TGTGCCAGCAGCTTAGAGACTTTCCGGGCAGATACGCAGTATTTT. The chain employs TRBV7-6 and TRBJ2-3; D is undetermined. V was clipped by 1 base and J by 4 bases, with 12 bases between them. The CDR3 runs 15 residues. Germline values: CDR1 SGHVS, CDR2 FNYEAQ.

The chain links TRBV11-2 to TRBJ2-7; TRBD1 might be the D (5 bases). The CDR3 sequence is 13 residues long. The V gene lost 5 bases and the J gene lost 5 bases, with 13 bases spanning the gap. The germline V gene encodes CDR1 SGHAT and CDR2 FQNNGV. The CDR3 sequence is CASSLGHRNEQYF. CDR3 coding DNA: TGTGCCAGCAGCCTAGGACATCGCAACGAGCAGTACTTC.

The CDR3 coding sequence is TGCGCCAGCAGCTTGTCTGGAGTCTCTGGAAACACCATATATTTT. Translating it yields CASSLSGVSGNTIYF. V gene TRBV5-1 combines with J gene TRBJ1-3, with no clear D. Per the germline V gene, CDR1 is SGHRS and CDR2 is YFSETQ. This CDR3 is built from 15 residues. Trimming stripped 1 base from V and 0 bases from J, with 8 bases between. The entire variable domain, with the rest obtained from reference TRBV5-1 and TRBJ1-3, is as follows: KAGVTQTPRYLIKTRGQQVTLSCSPISGHRSVSWYQQTPGQGLQFLFEYFSETQRNKGNFPGRFSGRQFSNSRSEMNVSTLELGDSALYLCASSLSGVSGNTIYFGEGSWLTVV.

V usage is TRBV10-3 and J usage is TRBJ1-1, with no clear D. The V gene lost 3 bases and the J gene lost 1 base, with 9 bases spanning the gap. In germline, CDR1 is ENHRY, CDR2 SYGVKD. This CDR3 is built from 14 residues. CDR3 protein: CAISEFAGNTEAFF. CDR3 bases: TGTGCCATCAGTGAATTCGCAGGGAACACTGAAGCTTTCTTT.

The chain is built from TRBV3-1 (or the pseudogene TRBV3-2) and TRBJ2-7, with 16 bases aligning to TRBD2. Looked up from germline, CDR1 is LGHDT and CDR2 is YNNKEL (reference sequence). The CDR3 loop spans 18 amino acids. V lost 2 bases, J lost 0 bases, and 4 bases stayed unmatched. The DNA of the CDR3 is TGTGCCAGCAGCCAATTGGGACTAGCGGGAGGGCCCTCCTACGAGCAGTACTTC. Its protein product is CASSQLGLAGGPSYEQYF.

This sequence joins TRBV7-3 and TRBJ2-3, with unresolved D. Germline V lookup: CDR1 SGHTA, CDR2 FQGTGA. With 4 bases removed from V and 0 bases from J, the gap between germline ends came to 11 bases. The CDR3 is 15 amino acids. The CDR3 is CASSSPSGSTDTQYF. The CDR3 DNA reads TGTGCCAGCAGCTCCCCCTCCGGGAGCACAGATACGCAGTATTTT.

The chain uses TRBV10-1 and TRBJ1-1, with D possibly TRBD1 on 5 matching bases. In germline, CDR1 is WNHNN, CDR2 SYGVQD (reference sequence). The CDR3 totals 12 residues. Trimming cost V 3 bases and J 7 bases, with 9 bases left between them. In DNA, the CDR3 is TGCGCCAGCAGTGAAGCAGGGTATGAAGCTTTCTTT. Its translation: CASSEAGYEAFF.

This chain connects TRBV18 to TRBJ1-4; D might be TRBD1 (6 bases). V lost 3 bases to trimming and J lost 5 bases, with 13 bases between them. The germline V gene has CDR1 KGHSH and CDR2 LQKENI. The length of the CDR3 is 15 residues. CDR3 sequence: CASSPDRLTNEKLFF. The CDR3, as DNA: TGTGCCAGCTCACCCGACAGGTTGACGAATGAAAAACTGTTTTTT.

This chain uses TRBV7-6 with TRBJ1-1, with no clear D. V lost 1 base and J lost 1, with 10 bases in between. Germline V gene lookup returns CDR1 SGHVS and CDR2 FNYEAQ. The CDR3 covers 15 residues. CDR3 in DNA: TGTGCCAGCAGCTTAGGCCTGCGAGGGAACACTGAAGCTTTCTTT. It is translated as CASSLGLRGNTEAFF.

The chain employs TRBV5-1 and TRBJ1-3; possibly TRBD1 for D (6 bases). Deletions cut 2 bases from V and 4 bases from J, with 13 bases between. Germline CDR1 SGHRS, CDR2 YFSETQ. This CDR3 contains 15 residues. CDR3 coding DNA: TGCGCCAGCAGCTTAGGGGGAAGTTCAGGAAACACCATATATTTT. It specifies CASSLGGSSGNTIYF.

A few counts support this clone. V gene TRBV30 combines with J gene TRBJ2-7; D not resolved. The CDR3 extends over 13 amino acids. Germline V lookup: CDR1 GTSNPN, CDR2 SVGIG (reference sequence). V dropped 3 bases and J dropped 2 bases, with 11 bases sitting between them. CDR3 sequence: CAWRTVKTYEQYF. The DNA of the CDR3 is TGTGCCTGGAGAACAGTAAAAACCTACGAGCAGTACTTC.

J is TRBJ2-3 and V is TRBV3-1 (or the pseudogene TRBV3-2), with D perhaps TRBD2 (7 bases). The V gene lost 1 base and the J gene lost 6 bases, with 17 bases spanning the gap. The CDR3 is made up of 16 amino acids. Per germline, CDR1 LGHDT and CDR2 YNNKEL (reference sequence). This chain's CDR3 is CASSQGTAGAGDTQYF. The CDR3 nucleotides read TGTGCCAGCAGCCAAGGAACGGCGGGGGCAGGGGATACGCAGTATTTT.

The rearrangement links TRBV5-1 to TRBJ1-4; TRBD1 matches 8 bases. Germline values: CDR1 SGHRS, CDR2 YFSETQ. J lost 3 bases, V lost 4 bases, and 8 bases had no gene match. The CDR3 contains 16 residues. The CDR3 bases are TGCGCCAGCAGCATTACTGGACAGGGACCTAATGAAAAACTGTTTTTT. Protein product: CASSITGQGPNEKLFF.

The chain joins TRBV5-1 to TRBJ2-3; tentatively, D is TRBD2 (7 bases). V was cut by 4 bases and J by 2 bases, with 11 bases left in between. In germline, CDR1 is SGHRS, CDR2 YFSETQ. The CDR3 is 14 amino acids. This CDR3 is CASSDGGPTDTQYF. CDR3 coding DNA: TGCGCCAGCAGCGACGGGGGGCCCACAGATACGCAGTATTTT.

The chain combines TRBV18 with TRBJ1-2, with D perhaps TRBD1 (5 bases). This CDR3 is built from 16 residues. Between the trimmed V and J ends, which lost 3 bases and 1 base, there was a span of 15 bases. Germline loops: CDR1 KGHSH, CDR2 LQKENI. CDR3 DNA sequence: TGTGCCAGCTCACCCAGGGCAAGTGGGGTTAACTATGGCTACACCTTC. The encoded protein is CASSPRASGVNYGYTF.

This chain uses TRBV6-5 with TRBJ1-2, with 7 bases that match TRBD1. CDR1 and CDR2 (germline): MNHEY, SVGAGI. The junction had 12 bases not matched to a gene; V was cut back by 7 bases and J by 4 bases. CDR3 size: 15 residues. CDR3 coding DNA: TGTGCCAGCATCCTTGGGGGGACAGATCCCTATGGCTACACCTTC. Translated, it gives CASILGGTDPYGYTF.

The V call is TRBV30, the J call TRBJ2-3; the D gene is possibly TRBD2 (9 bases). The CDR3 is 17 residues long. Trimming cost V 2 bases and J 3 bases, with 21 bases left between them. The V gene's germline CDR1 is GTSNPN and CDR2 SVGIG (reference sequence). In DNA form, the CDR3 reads TGTGCCTGGAGTCCGCCCAGGGGGCGGGGGGGAACAGATACGCAGTATTTT. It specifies CAWSPPRGRGGTDTQYF.

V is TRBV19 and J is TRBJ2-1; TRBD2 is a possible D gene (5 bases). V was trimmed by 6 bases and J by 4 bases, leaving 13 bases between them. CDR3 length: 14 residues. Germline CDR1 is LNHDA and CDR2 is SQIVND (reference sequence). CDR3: CASSLDSRYNEQFF. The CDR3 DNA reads TGTGCCAGTAGCCTGGACTCGAGATACAATGAGCAGTTCTTC.

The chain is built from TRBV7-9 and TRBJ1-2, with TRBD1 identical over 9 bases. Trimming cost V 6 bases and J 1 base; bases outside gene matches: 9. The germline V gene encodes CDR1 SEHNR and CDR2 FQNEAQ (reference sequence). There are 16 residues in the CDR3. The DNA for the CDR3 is TGTGCCAGCAGTCCTCACCGGGACAGGGATAACTATGGCTACACCTTC. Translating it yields CASSPHRDRDNYGYTF.

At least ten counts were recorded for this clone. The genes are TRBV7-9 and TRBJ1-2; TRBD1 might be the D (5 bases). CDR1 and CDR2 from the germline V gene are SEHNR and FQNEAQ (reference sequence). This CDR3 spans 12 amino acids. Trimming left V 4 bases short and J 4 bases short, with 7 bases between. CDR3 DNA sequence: TGTGCCAGCAGCTCGACAGTCTATGGCTACACCTTC. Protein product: CASSSTVYGYTF.

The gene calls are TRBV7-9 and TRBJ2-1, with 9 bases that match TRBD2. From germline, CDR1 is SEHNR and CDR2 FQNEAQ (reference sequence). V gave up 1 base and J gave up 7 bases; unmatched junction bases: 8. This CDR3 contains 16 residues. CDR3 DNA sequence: TGTGCCAGCAGCTTAGACGGCGGGAGGGGAAGGAATGAGCAGTTCTTC. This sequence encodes CASSLDGGRGRNEQFF.

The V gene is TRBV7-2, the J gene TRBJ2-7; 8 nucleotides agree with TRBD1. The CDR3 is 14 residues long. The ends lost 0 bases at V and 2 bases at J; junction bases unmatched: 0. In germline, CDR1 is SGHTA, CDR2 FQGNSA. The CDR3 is CASSLATGAYEQYF. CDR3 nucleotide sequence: TGTGCCAGCAGCTTAGCGACAGGGGCCTACGAGCAGTACTTC.

CDR3 coding DNA: TGTGCCAGCACCCACCACCCAGGACAGGAGTTCTTC. Translated, it gives CASTHHPGQEFF. The V call is TRBV6-4, the J call TRBJ2-1; 7 bases map to TRBD1. Germline V CDR1 and CDR2: MRHNA, SNTAGT. The V gene end was trimmed by 7 bases and the J gene end by 14 bases; junction bases not matched to a gene: 11. The length of the CDR3 is 12 residues.

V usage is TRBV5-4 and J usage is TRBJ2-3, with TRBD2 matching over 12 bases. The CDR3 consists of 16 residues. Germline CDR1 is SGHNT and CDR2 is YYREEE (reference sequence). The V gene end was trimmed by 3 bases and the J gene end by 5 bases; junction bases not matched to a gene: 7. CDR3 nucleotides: TGTGCCAGCAGCTCCCTAGCGGGAGGGCCCGGAGATACGCAGTATTTT. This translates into CASSSLAGGPGDTQYF.

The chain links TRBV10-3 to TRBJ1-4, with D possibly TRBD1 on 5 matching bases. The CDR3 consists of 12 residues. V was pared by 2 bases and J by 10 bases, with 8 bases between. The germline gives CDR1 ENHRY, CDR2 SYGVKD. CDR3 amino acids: CAISEGGGKLFF. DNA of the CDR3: TGTGCCATCAGTGAGGGGGGGGGAAAACTGTTTTTT.

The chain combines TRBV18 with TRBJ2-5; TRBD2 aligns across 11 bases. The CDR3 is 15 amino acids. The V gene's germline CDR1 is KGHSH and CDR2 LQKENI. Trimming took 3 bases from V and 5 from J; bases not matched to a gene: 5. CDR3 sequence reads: CASSPERLAGETQYF. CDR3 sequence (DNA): TGTGCCAGCTCACCTGAACGACTAGCGGGGGAGACCCAGTACTTC.

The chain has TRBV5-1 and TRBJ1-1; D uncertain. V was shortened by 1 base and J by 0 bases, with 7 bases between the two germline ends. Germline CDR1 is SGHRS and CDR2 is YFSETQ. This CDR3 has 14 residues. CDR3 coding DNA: TGCGCCAGCAGCTTGCGAGAGATGAACACTGAAGCTTTCTTT. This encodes CASSLREMNTEAFF.